A single sample gave rise to the 31 T cell receptor beta chains below, sequenced in a study of shared clonotypes between healthy human individuals. Only in-frame clones appear in the TCRdb table, and some are missing; sequencing was by immunoSEQ multiplex PCR. The sample yields roughly 2.6 million clones, around nine tenths seen once. Sequenced sample: naive CD4+ T cells sorted from blood. Stated subset: CD45RA+ positively selected. These receptors all stem from a man between 18 and 29 years old in good health.

This chain uses TRBV11-2 with TRBJ2-5; 7 bases are shared with TRBD2. CDR1 and CDR2 (germline): SGHAT, FQNNGV. J gave up 7 bases and V 5 bases, and 13 bases lay outside the gene matches. The CDR3 spans 15 residues. This CDR3 is CASSIGLERLGTQYF. In DNA, the CDR3 is TGTGCCAGCAGCATCGGACTAGAAAGGTTAGGGACCCAGTACTTC.

The gene calls are TRBV20-1 and TRBJ2-7, with D unresolved. Germline CDR1 reads DFQATT; CDR2 reads SNEGSKA (reference sequence). The CDR3 consists of 11 residues. Between the trimmed V and J ends, which lost 3 bases and 5 bases, there was a span of 8 bases. The CDR3 loop reads CSASPLDEQYF. The CDR3 DNA reads as TGCAGTGCTAGTCCTCTGGACGAGCAGTACTTC.

The chain uses TRBV19 and TRBJ1-5; TRBD1 is a possible D gene (6 bases). This CDR3 is 15 amino acids long. The germline CDR1 and CDR2 sequences are LNHDA and SQIVND (reference sequence). V was pared by 3 bases and J by 5 bases, with 14 bases between. The DNA of the CDR3 is TGTGCCAGTAGTATTGGGGGGGCGGGTTATCAGCCCCAGCATTTT. Translated: CASSIGGAGYQPQHF.

This chain connects TRBV10-3 to TRBJ2-5, with a possible D match to TRBD2 (5 bases). The V gene's germline CDR1 is ENHRY and CDR2 SYGVKD. Trimming removed 0 bases at V and 5 bases at J, with 13 bases between. The CDR3 runs 15 residues. The CDR3 DNA sequence: TGTGCCATCAGTGAGTCTACTAGTCCTGGGGAGACCCAGTACTTC. This codes for CAISESTSPGETQYF.

The V call is TRBV19, the J call TRBJ1-1, with D possibly TRBD1 on 6 matching bases. Germline-derived CDR1 and CDR2 are LNHDA and SQIVND (reference sequence). Trimming left V 3 bases short and J 0 bases short, with 14 bases between. The CDR3 covers 16 residues. The CDR3 is CASSITGPRMNTEAFF. The CDR3 DNA reads TGTGCCAGTAGTATTACAGGGCCCCGTATGAACACTGAAGCTTTCTTT.

The chain carries TRBV28 and TRBJ1-6; maybe TRBD1 (6 bases). V was cut by 2 bases and J by 14 bases, with 10 bases left in between. CDR1 MDHEN and CDR2 SYDVKM come from the germline V gene. This CDR3 has 12 amino acids. The CDR3 sequence: CASSLTGQTLHF. The CDR3 nucleotides are TGTGCCAGCAGTTTAACGGGACAAACCCTCCACTTT.

The rearrangement uses TRBV5-1 and TRBJ1-4; 8 bases fit TRBD1. CDR3 length: 16 residues. CDR1 is SGHRS, CDR2 YFSETQ, per germline. With V trimmed by 0 bases and J by 3 bases, 4 bases remained unmatched. CDR3 nucleotide sequence: TGCGCCAGCAGCTTGGGACAGGGGATCCCTAATGAAAAACTGTTTTTT. Its protein product is CASSLGQGIPNEKLFF.

With respect to this clone: Other DNA sequences from this sample encode an identical CDR3 as well. This chain uses TRBV6-1 with TRBJ1-5; D uncertain. Germline CDR1 and CDR2: MNHNS and SASEGT. Trimming shortened V by 2 bases and J by 4 bases, and 6 bases separated the two germline ends. The CDR3 contains 13 residues. CDR3 nucleotides: TGTGCCAGCAGTGAAAGGGTAAATCAGCCCCAGCATTTT. Its protein product is CASSERVNQPQHF.

Comment on this clone: The sample carries other DNA sequences with the same CDR3. The V gene is TRBV29-1, the J gene TRBJ2-1, with D possibly TRBD2 on 5 matching bases. CDR1 is SQVTM and CDR2 is ANQGSEA in the germline V gene. Trimming shortened V by 4 bases and J by 10 bases, and 11 bases separated the two germline ends. This CDR3 comprises 11 residues. For the CDR3, the DNA is TGCAGCGTTGGCCAAGGAGGCGAGCAGTTCTTC. It encodes CSVGQGGEQFF.

The chain joins TRBV19 to TRBJ2-6, with D possibly called TRBD1 or TRBD2 (6 bases each). Germline assignment: CDR1 LNHDA and CDR2 SQIVND (reference sequence). This CDR3 has 17 amino acids. V was trimmed by 3 bases and J by 0 bases, leaving 12 bases between them. CDR3 amino acids: CASSIGGFSSGANVLTF. The CDR3 DNA sequence: TGTGCCAGTAGTATCGGGGGCTTCAGCTCTGGGGCCAACGTCCTGACTTTC.

This clone was observed once. The chain combines TRBV4-3 with TRBJ2-2; 7 bases are shared with TRBD1. With 5 bases clipped from V and 4 bases from J, the junction kept 10 bases outside the gene matches. Germline loops: CDR1 LGHNA, CDR2 YSLEER. This CDR3 comprises 16 residues. CDR3 bases: TGCGCCAGCAGCTCAAGGAGTGACAGGGCCACCGGGGAGCTGTTTTTT. It codes for CASSSRSDRATGELFF.

CDR3 in amino acids: CASSGFGYREGPDTQYF. The CDR3 nucleotides are TGTGCCAGCAGCGGCTTCGGGTACCGGGAGGGCCCAGATACGCAGTATTTT. The chain couples TRBV7-9 to TRBJ2-3, with 8 bases that match TRBD2. Trimming cost V 5 bases and J 4 bases; bases outside gene matches: 14. Germline V gene lookup returns CDR1 SEHNR and CDR2 FQNEAQ (reference sequence). This CDR3 contains 17 residues.

This chain connects TRBV6-5 to TRBJ2-7; D gene unclear. Per the germline V gene, CDR1 is MNHEY and CDR2 is SVGAGI. Trimming pared 5 bases from V and 0 bases from J, leaving 8 bases between. This CDR3 has 13 residues. CDR3 nucleotides: TGTGCCAGCAGTCCCCAGCCCTCCTACGAGCAGTACTTC. It encodes CASSPQPSYEQYF.

This clone was observed once. The chain is built from TRBV28 and TRBJ1-6; perhaps TRBD1 as D (6 bases). CDR1 and CDR2 from the germline V gene are MDHEN and SYDVKM. CDR3 size: 14 residues. The V end was cut by 8 bases, the J end by 10 bases, with 18 bases between. The CDR3 region is CASDRQAVLSPLHF. The CDR3 DNA sequence: TGTGCCAGCGATAGACAGGCGGTATTATCACCCCTCCACTTT.

The gene calls are TRBV5-1 and TRBJ1-5; a weak D match, TRBD1 (5 bases). The V gene's germline CDR1 is SGHRS and CDR2 YFSETQ. The CDR3 extends over 14 amino acids. V lost 0 bases, J lost 9 bases, and 13 bases lay in between. The CDR3 sequence is CASSLGDPIAPQHF. CDR3 nucleotide sequence: TGCGCCAGCAGCTTGGGGGACCCCATTGCGCCCCAGCATTTT.

This clone was found once. The chain couples TRBV7-3 to TRBJ2-3, with 12 positions matching TRBD2. This CDR3 region has 16 residues. The V gene end was trimmed by 5 bases and the J gene end by 8 bases; junction bases not matched to a gene: 11. CDR1 and CDR2 (germline): SGHTA, FQGTGA. CDR3 DNA sequence: TGTGCCAGCAGCCCGGGACTAGCGGGCTCTATAGGTACGCAGTATTTT. This translates into CASSPGLAGSIGTQYF. Filled out from reference TRBV7-3 and TRBJ2-3, the complete variable domain reads GAGVSQTPSNKVTEKGKYVELRCDPISGHTALYWYRQSLGQGPEFLIYFQGTGAADDSGLPNDRFFAVRPEGSVSTLKIQRTERGDSAVYLCASSPGLAGSIGTQYFGPGTRLTVL.

This chain uses TRBV25-1 with TRBJ2-5; tentatively, D is TRBD1 or TRBD2 (5 bases each). Germline-derived CDR1 and CDR2 are MGHDK and SYGVNS. V lost 4 bases to trimming and J lost 5 bases, with 23 bases between them. The CDR3 contains 17 residues. The CDR3 DNA sequence: TGTGCCAGCAGTGGGGGACGGAACGTAAAGCTCGGGGAGACCCAGTACTTC. Translated, it gives CASSGGRNVKLGETQYF.

The chain carries TRBV5-1 and TRBJ2-1; perhaps D is TRBD1 or TRBD2 (5 bases each). The germline V gene has CDR1 SGHRS and CDR2 YFSETQ. V was cut by 5 bases and J by 5 bases, with 14 bases left in between. The CDR3 consists of 14 residues. In nucleotides, the CDR3 is TGCGCCAGCAGACGTTCACGGGGCAACAATGAGCAGTTCTTC. Its translation: CASRRSRGNNEQFF.

V usage is TRBV10-3 and J usage is TRBJ2-3, with TRBD2 matching 8 bases. Germline values: CDR1 ENHRY, CDR2 SYGVKD. Unmatched junction bases numbered 4, after V lost 7 bases and J lost 4 bases. The CDR3 loop spans 13 amino acids. DNA for the CDR3: TGTGCCATCATGGGGCGGGAGGCAGATACGCAGTATTTT. It yields the protein CAIMGREADTQYF.

This clone was detected only once. The chain links TRBV7-2 to TRBJ2-3, with 15 positions matching TRBD2. The J segment lost 3 bases and the V segment lost 4 bases, leaving 8 bases of the junction unmatched. In germline, CDR1 is SGHTA, CDR2 FQGNSA. The CDR3 sequence is 18 residues long. The CDR3 here is CASSSPGTSGGMTDTQYF. Here the CDR3 DNA reads TGTGCCAGCAGCTCACCCGGGACTAGCGGGGGGATGACAGATACGCAGTATTTT.

This rearrangement joins TRBV28 to TRBJ2-7; the D gene is possibly TRBD1 (6 bases). Trimming removed 7 bases from V and 5 bases from J, with 15 bases in between. The germline V gene has CDR1 MDHEN and CDR2 SYDVKM. This CDR3 comprises 13 residues. CDR3 DNA: TGTGCCAGCACCGGGGACAAGGTCCACGAGCAGTACTTC. Its translation: CASTGDKVHEQYF.

The CDR3 spells CASSRRDRVLNEQYF. CDR3 nucleotide sequence: TGTGCCAGCAGTCGGAGGGACAGGGTCTTAAACGAGCAGTACTTC. V and J are TRBV6-5 and TRBJ2-7; 9 bases are a match to TRBD1. This CDR3 has 15 residues. The germline CDR1 and CDR2 sequences are MNHEY and SVGAGI. Trimming at V came to 5 bases and at J to 5 bases, leaving 10 bases not matched to a gene.

The chain's CDR3 is CASGPGQGQETQYF. The CDR3, as DNA: TGTGCCAGTGGGCCGGGACAGGGTCAAGAGACCCAGTACTTC. This chain links TRBV19 with TRBJ2-5, with 9 bases identical to TRBD1. Germline V gene lookup returns CDR1 LNHDA and CDR2 SQIVND (reference sequence). The CDR3 covers 14 residues. The trim removed 8 bases at V and 2 bases at J, leaving 6 bases unmatched.

The chain is built from TRBV18 and TRBJ1-4; maybe TRBD1 (5 bases). This CDR3 has 17 residues. V was trimmed by 3 bases and J by 7 bases, leaving 21 bases between them. The V gene's germline CDR1 is KGHSH and CDR2 LQKENI. In DNA, the CDR3 is TGTGCCAGCTCACCCTCCTCCTCCGGGACGTTAGCTGAAAAACTGTTTTTT. It specifies CASSPSSSGTLAEKLFF.

In regard to this clone: Other DNA sequences in this specimen translate into the identical CDR3. The chain has TRBV5-1 and TRBJ2-7; perhaps TRBD1 as D (6 bases). The CDR3 has 14 residues. V lost 4 bases and J 2 bases, leaving 13 bases between the germline ends. The V gene's germline CDR1 is SGHRS and CDR2 YFSETQ. The chain's CDR3 is CASSGTGQTYEQYF. The CDR3 DNA reads TGCGCCAGCAGCGGAACCGGACAGACCTACGAGCAGTACTTC.

The genes are TRBV28 and TRBJ1-6, with D possibly being TRBD1 (5 bases). V dropped 7 bases and J dropped 7 bases, with 11 bases sitting between them. CDR1 and CDR2 (germline): MDHEN, SYDVKM. The CDR3 spans 13 residues. The CDR3 sequence is CASIKGRNSPLHF. The CDR3 bases are TGTGCCAGCATAAAGGGGCGGAATTCACCCCTCCACTTT.

With respect to this clone: The identical CDR3 is also encoded by other nucleotide sequences in the sample. This chain uses TRBV2 with TRBJ2-3; D ambiguous. The V and J ends lost 6 bases and 6 bases respectively, with 10 bases between them. CDR1 SNHLY and CDR2 FYNNEI come from the germline V gene. The CDR3 consists of 12 residues. CDR3: CASRTLTDTQYF. The CDR3 DNA reads as TGTGCCAGCAGGACACTTACGGATACGCAGTATTTT. Drawing the rest from reference TRBV2 and TRBJ2-3, the complete variable domain is EPEVTQTPSHQVTQMGQEVILRCVPISNHLYFYWYRQILGQKVEFLVSFYNNEISEKSEIFDDQFSVERPDGSNFTLKIRSTKLEDSAMYFCASRTLTDTQYFGPGTRLTVL.

This chain joins TRBV7-2 and TRBJ2-7, with 8 bases fitting TRBD2. The germline gives CDR1 SGHTA, CDR2 FQGNSA. V shed 5 bases and J 5 bases; nucleotides not matched to a gene: 5. The length of the CDR3 is 13 residues. The CDR3 DNA follows: TGTGCCAGCAGCGTGCGGGAGGCCCACGAGCAGTACTTC. Its protein product is CASSVREAHEQYF.

This rearrangement joins TRBV5-6 to TRBJ2-5, with D possibly being TRBD1 or TRBD2 (5 bases each). The CDR3 is made up of 14 amino acids. V dropped 3 bases and J dropped 3 bases, with 12 bases sitting between them. Germline lookup yields CDR1 SGHDT and CDR2 YYEEEE. The CDR3 sequence is CASSWQRGEETQYF. Here the CDR3 DNA reads TGTGCCAGCAGCTGGCAGAGAGGGGAAGAGACCCAGTACTTC.

V gene TRBV6-1 combines with J gene TRBJ1-5; tentative D call: TRBD1 (5 bases). The V end lost 10 bases, the J end lost 6 bases, and 19 bases lay between the germline ends. CDR3 size: 14 residues. Germline CDR1 is MNHNS and CDR2 is SASEGT. CDR3 protein: CATSRDLLGQPQHF. The CDR3 DNA reads as TGTGCCACATCTCGGGACCTTTTAGGTCAGCCCCAGCATTTT.

The rearrangement joins TRBV4-3 to TRBJ2-1, with D perhaps TRBD1 (5 bases). This CDR3 region has 15 residues. Germline V CDR1 and CDR2: LGHNA, YSLEER. Deletions cut 0 bases from V and 8 bases from J, with 14 bases between. The CDR3 loop reads CASSQERTPGDEQFF. The CDR3 DNA reads TGCGCCAGCAGCCAAGAAAGGACACCAGGCGATGAGCAGTTCTTC.